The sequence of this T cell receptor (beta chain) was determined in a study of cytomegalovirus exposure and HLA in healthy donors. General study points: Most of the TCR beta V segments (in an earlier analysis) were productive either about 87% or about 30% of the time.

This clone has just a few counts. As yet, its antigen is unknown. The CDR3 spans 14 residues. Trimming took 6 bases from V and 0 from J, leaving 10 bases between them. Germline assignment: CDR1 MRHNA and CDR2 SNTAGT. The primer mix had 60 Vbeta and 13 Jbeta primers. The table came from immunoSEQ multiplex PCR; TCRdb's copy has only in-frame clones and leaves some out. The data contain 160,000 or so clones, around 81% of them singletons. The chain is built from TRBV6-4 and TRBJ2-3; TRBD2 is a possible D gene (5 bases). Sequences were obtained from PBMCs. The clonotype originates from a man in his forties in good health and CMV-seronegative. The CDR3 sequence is CASSPGTSTDTQYF. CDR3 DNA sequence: TGTGCCAGCAGCCCGGGAACTAGCACAGATACGCAGTATTTT.